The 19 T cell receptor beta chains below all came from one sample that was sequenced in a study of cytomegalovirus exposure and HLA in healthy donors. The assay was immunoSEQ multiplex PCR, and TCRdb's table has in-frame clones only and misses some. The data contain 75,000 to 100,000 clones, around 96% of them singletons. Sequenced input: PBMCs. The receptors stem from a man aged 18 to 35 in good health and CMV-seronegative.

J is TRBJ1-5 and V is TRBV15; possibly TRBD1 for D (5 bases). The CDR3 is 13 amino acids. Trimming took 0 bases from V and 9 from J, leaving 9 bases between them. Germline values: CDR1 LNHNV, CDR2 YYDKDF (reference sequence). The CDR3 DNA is TGTGCCACCAGCAGAGACAGGGATCGGCCCCAGCATTTT. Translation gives CATSRDRDRPQHF.

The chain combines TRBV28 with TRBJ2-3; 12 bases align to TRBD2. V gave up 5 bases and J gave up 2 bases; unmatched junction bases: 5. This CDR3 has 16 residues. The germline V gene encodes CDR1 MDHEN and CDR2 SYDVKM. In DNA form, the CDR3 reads TGTGCCAGCAGTCGCGGACTAGCGGGATACACAGATACGCAGTATTTT. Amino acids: CASSRGLAGYTDTQYF.

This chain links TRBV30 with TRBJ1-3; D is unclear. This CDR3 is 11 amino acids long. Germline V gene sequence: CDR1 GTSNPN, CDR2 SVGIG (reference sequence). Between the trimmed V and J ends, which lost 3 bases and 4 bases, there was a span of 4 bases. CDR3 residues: CAWSFGNTIYF. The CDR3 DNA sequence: TGTGCCTGGAGCTTCGGAAACACCATATATTTT.

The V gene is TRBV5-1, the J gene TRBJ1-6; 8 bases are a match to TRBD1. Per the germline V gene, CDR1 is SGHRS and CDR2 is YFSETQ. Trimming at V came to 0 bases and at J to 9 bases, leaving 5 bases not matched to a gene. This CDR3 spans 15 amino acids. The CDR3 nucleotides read TGCGCCAGCAGCTTGGACTGGACAGGGAGTTCACCCCTCCACTTT. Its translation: CASSLDWTGSSPLHF.

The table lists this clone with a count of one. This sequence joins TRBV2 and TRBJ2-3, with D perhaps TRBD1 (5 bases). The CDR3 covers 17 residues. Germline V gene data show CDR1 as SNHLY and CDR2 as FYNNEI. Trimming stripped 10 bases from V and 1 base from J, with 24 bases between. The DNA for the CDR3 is TGTGCCAATAGGGGCCGGAGCCCAGACACGCGCACAGATACGCAGTATTTT. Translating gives CANRGRSPDTRTDTQYF.

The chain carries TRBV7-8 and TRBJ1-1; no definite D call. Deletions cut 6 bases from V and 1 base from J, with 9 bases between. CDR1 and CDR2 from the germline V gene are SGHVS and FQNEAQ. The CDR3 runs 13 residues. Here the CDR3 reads CASRITQNTEAFF. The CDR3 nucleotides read TGTGCCAGCAGGATTACACAGAACACTGAAGCTTTCTTT.

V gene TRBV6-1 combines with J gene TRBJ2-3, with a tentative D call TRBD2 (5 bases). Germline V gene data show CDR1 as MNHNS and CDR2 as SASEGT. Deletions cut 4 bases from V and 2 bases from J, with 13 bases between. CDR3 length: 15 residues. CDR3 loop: CASSVRDSATDTQYF. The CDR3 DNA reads TGTGCCAGCAGTGTCCGGGATTCCGCCACAGATACGCAGTATTTT.

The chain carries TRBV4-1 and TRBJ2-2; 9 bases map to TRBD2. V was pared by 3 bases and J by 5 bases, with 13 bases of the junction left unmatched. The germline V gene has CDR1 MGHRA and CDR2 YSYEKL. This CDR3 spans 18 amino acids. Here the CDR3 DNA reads TGCGCCAGCAGCCACTACTATAGCGGGAGTATTGGGACCGGGGAGCTGTTTTTT. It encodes CASSHYYSGSIGTGELFF.

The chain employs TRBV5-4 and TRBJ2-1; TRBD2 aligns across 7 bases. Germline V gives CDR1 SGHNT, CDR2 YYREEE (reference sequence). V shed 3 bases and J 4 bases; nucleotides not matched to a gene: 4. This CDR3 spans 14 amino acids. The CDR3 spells CASSSGTTYNEQFF. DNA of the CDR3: TGTGCCAGCAGCTCCGGGACTACATACAATGAGCAGTTCTTC.

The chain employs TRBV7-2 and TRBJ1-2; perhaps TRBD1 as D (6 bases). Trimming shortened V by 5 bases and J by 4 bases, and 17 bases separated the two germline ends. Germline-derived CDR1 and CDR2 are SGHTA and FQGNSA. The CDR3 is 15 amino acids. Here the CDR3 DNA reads TGTGCCAGCAGCGCTAGCTGGCGGGGGCCCTATGGCTACACCTTC. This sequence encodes CASSASWRGPYGYTF.

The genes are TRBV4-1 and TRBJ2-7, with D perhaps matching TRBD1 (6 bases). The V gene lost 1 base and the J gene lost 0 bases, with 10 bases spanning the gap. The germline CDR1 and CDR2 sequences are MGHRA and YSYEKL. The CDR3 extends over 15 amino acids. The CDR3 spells CASSQARGPSYEQYF. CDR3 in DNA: TGCGCCAGCAGCCAAGCCAGGGGACCCTCCTACGAGCAGTACTTC.

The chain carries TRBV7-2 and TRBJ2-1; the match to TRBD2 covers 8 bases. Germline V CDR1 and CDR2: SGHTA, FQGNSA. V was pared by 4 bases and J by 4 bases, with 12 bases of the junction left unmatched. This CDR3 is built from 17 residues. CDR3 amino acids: CASSSTPPGLVYNEQFF. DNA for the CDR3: TGTGCCAGCAGCTCCACTCCCCCGGGACTAGTTTACAATGAGCAGTTCTTC.

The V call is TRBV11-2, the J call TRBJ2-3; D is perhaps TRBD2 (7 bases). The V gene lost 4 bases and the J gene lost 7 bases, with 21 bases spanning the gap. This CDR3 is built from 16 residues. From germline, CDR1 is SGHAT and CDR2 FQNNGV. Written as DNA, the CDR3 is TGTGCCAGCAGCTCCGGGGGGCCTCACGGGGGAAATACGCAGTATTTT. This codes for CASSSGGPHGGNTQYF.

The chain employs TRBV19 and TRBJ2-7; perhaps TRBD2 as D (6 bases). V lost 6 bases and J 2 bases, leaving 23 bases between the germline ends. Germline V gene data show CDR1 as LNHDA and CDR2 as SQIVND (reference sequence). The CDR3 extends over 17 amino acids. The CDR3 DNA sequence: TGTGCCAGTAGGGAGGCCCCGCACCCTGGAGGGCCCTACGAGCAGTACGTC. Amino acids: CASREAPHPGGPYEQYV.

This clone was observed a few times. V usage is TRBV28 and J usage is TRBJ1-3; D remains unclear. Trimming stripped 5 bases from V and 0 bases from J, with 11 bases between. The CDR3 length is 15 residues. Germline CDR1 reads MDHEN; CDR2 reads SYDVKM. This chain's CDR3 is CASSPHPGSGNTIYF. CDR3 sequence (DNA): TGTGCCAGCAGTCCACACCCGGGCTCTGGAAACACCATATATTTT. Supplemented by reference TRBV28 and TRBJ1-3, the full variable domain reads DVKVTQSSRYLVKRTGEKVFLECVQDMDHENMFWYRQDPGLGLRLIYFSYDVKMKEKGDIPEGYSVSREKKERFSLILESASTNQTSMYLCASSPHPGSGNTIYFGEGSWLTVV.

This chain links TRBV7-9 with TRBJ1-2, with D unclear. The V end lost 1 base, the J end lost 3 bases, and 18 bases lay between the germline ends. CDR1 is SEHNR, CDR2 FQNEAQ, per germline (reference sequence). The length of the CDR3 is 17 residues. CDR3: CASSLGGPQTSYYGYTF. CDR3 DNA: TGTGCCAGCAGCTTAGGAGGCCCACAAACATCTTACTATGGCTACACCTTC. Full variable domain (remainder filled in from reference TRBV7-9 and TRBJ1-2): DTGVSQNPRHKITKRGQNVTFRCDPISEHNRLYWYRQTLGQGPEFLTYFQNEAQLEKSRLLSDRFSAERPKGSFSTLEIQRTEQGDSAMYLCASSLGGPQTSYYGYTFGSGTRLTVV.

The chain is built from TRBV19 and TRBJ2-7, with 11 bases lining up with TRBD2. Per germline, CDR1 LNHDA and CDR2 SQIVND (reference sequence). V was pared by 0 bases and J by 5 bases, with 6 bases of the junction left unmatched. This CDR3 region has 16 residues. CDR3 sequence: CASSIDSMGLADEQYF. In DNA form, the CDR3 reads TGTGCCAGTAGTATAGATAGTATGGGACTAGCGGACGAGCAGTACTTC.

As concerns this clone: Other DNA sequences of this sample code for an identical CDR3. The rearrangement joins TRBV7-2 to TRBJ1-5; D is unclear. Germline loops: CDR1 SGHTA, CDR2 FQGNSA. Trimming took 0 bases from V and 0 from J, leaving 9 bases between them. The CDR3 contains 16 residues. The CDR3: CASSLAGTYSNQPQHF. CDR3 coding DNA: TGTGCCAGCAGCTTAGCTGGTACCTATAGCAATCAGCCCCAGCATTTT.

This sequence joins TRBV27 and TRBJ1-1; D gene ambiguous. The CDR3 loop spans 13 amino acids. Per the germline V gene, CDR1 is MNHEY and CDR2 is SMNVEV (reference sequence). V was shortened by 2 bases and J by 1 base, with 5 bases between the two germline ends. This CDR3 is CASSLGPNTEAFF. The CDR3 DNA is TGTGCCAGCAGTTTAGGGCCGAACACTGAAGCTTTCTTT.